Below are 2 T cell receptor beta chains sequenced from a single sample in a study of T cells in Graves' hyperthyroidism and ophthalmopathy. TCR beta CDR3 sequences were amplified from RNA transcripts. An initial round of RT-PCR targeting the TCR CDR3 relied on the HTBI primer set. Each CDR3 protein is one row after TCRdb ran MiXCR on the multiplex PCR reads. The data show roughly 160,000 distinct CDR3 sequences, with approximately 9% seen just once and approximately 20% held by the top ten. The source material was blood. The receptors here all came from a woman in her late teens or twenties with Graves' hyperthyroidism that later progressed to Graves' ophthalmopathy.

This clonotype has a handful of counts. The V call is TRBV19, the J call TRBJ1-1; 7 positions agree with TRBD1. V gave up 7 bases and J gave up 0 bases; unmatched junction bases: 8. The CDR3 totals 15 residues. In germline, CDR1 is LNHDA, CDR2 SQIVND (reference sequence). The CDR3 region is CASIGSGQLNTEAFF. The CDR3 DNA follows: TGTGCCAGTATTGGTTCGGGACAGTTGAACACTGAAGCTTTCTTT.

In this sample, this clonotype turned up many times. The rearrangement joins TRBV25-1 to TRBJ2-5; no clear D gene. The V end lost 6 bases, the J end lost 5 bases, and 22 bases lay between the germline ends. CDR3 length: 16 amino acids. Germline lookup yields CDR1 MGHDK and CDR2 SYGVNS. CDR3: CASSEDINWFSETQYF. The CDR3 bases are TGTGCCAGCAGCGAAGATATTAATTGGTTCTCGGAGACCCAGTACTTC. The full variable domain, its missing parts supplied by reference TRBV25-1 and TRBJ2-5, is EADIYQTPRYLVIGTGKKITLECSQTMGHDKMYWYQQDPGMELHLIHYSYGVNSTEKGDLSSESTVSRIRTEHFPLTLESARPSHTSQYLCASSEDINWFSETQYFGPGTRLLVL.